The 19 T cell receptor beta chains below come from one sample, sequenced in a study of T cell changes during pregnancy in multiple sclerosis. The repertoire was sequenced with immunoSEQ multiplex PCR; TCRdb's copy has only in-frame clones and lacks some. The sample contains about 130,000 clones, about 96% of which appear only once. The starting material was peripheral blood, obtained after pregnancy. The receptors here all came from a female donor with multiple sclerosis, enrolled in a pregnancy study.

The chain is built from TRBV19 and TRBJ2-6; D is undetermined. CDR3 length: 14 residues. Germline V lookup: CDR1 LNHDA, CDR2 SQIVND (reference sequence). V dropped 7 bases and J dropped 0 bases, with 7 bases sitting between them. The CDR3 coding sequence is TGTGCCAGTACCCTGTACTCTGGGGCCAACGTCCTGACTTTC. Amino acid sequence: CASTLYSGANVLTF. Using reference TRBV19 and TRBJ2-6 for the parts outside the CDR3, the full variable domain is DGGITQSPKYLFRKEGQNVTLSCEQNLNHDAMYWYRQDPGQGLRLIYYSQIVNDFQKGDIAEGYSVSREKKESFPLTVTSAQKNPTAFYLCASTLYSGANVLTFGAGSRLTVL.

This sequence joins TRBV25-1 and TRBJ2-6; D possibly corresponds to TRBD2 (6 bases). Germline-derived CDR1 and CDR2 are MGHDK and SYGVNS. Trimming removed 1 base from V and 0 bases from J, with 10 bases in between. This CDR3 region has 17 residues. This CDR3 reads CASSELGGPSGANVLTF. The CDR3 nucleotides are TGTGCCAGCAGTGAATTAGGAGGGCCCTCTGGGGCCAACGTCCTGACTTTC.

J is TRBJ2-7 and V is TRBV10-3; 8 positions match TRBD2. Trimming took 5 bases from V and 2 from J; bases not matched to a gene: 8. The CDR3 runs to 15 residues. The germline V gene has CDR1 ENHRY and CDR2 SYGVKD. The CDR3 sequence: CAISFGTSDPYEQYF. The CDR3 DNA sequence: TGTGCCATCAGTTTTGGGACTAGTGATCCCTACGAGCAGTACTTC.

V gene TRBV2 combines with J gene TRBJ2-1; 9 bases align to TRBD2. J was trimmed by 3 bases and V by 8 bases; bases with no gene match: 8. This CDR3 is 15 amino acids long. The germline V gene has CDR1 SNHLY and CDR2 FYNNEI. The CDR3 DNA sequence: TGTGCCAGCTTAGGTCCTAGCGGGATCTACAATGAGCAGTTCTTC. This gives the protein CASLGPSGIYNEQFF.

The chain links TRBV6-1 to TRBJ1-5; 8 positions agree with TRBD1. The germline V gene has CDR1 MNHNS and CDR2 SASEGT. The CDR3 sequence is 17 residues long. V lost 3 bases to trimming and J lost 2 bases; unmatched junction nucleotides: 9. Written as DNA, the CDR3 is TGTGCCAGCAGTGAGGGAGACAGGGGATTCGGCAATCAGCCCCAGCATTTT. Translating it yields CASSEGDRGFGNQPQHF.

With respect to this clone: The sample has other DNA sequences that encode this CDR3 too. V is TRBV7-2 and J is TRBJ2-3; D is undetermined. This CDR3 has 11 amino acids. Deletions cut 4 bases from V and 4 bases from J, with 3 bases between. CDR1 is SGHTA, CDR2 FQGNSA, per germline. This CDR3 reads CASSSSDTQYF. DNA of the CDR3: TGTGCCAGCAGCTCATCAGATACGCAGTATTTT.

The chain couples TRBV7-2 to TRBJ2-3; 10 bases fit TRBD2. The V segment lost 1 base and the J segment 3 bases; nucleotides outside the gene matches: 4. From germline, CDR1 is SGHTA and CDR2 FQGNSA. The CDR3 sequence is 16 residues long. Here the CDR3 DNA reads TGTGCCAGCAGCTTAGTTCCTAGCGGGAGAACAGATACGCAGTATTTT. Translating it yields CASSLVPSGRTDTQYF.

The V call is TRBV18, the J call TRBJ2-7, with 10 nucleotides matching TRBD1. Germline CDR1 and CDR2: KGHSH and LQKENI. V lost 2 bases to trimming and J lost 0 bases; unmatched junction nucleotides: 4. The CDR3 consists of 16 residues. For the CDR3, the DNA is TGTGCCAGCTCACCAGGGGACAGGGGCAGCTCCTACGAGCAGTACTTC. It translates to CASSPGDRGSSYEQYF.

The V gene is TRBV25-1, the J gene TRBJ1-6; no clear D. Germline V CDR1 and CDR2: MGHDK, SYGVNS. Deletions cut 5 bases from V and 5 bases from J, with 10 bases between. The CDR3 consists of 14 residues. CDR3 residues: CASSPRNDNSPLHF. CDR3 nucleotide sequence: TGTGCCAGCAGTCCCAGAAACGATAATTCACCCCTCCACTTT.

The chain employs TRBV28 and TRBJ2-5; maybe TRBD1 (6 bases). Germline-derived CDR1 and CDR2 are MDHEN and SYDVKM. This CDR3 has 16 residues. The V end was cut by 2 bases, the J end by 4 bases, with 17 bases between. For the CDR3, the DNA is TGTGCCAGCAGTTTAGGTCCAACAGGGTTATTAGAGACCCAGTACTTC. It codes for CASSLGPTGLLETQYF.

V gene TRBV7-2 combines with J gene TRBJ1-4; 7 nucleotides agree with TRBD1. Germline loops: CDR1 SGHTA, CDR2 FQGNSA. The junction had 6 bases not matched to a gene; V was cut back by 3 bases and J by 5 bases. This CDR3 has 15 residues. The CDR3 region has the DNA TGTGCCAGCAGCTTTACAGGGGCAGGCAATGAAAAACTGTTTTTT. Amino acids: CASSFTGAGNEKLFF.

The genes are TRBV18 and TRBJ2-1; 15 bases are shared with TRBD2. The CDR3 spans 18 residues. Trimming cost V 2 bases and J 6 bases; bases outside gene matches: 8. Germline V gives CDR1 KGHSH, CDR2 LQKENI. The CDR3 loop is CASSPLGLAGGTFNEQFF. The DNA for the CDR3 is TGTGCCAGCTCACCATTGGGACTAGCGGGAGGTACCTTCAATGAGCAGTTCTTC.

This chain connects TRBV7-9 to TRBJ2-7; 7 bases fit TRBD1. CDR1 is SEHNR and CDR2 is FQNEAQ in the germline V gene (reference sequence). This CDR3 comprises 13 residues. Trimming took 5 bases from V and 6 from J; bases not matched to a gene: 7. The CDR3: CASSADRDGEQYF. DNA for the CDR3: TGTGCCAGCAGCGCTGACAGGGATGGCGAGCAGTACTTC.

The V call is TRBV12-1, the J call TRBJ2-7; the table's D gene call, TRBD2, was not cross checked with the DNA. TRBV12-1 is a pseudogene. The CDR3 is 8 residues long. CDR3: CASSPRYF. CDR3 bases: TGTGCCAGCAGCCCGAGGTACTTC.

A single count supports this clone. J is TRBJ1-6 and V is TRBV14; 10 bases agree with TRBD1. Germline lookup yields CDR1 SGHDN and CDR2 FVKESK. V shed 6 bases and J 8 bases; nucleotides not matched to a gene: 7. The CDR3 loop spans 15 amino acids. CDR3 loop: CASRATGGRYSPLHF. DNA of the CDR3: TGTGCCAGCAGAGCGACAGGGGGCAGATATTCACCCCTCCACTTT.

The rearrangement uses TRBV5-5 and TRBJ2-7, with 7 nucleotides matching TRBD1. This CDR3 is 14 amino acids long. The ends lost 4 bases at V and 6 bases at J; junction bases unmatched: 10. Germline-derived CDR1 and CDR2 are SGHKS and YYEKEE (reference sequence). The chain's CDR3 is CASSPRQGRGEQYF. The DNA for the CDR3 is TGTGCCAGCAGCCCCAGACAGGGACGGGGCGAGCAGTACTTC. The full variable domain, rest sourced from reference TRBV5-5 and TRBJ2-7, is DAGVTQSPTHLIKTRGQQVTLRCSPISGHKSVSWYQQVLGQGPQFIFQYYEKEERGRGNFPDRFSARQFPNYSSELNVNALLLGDSALYLCASSPRQGRGEQYFGPGTRLTVT.

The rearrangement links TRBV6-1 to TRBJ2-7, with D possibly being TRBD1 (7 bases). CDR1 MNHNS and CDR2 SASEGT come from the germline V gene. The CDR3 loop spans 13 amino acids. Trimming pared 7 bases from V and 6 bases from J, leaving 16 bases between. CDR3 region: CASKEGQFGEQYF. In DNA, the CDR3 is TGTGCCAGCAAGGAGGGACAGTTCGGCGAGCAGTACTTC.

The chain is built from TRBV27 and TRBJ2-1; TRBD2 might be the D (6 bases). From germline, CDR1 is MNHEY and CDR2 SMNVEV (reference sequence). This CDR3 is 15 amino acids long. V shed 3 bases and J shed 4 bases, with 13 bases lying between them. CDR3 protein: CASSFRERLYNEQFF. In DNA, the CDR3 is TGTGCCAGCAGTTTCCGGGAGAGACTATACAATGAGCAGTTCTTC.

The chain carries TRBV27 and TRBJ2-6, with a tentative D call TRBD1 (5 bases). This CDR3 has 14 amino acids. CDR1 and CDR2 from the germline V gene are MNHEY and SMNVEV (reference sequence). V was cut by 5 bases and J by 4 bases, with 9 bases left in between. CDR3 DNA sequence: TGTGCCAGCAGTAGGGGTACGGGGGCCAACGTCCTGACTTTC. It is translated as CASSRGTGANVLTF.